This entry lists 15 T cell receptor beta chains sequenced from one sample in a study of regulatory T cells in long-lasting Graves disease. Building the TCR beta libraries relied on iRepertoire HTBI primers, and CDR3 regions underwent Arm-PCR. TCRdb used MiXCR to reprocess the multiplex PCR reads, holding one entry per CDR3 protein. The data show about 540,000 distinct CDR3 sequences, less than 15% seen once. Time point: newly diagnosed GD, antithyroid drugs for less than 3 months. Preparation of the TCR library used RNA extracted from PBMCs. Another study also made use of these data, one on T cells in Graves' hyperthyroidism and ophthalmopathy.

The sample in question was peripheral blood mononuclear cells (PBMCs), obtained at new diagnosis, from a patient treated with antithyroid drugs. The receptors originated from a man aged 25 to 40 with Graves disease.

This clonotype was detected many times. This chain uses TRBV12-5 with TRBJ1-5; D is possibly TRBD1 (5 bases). The CDR3 consists of 12 residues. Looked up from germline, CDR1 is LGHNT and CDR2 is FRNRAP. V was cut by 3 bases and J by 6 bases, with 6 bases left in between. The CDR3 DNA reads TGTGCTAGTGGTTTTGGGGGTCAGCCCCAGCATTTT. This codes for CASGFGGQPQHF.

This clonotype was observed many times. The V call is TRBV10-3, the J call TRBJ1-1; D unclear. Trimming cost V 3 bases and J 4 bases, with 15 bases left between them. CDR1 and CDR2 (germline): ENHRY, SYGVKD. The CDR3 has 15 residues. The CDR3 DNA is TGTGCCATCAGTGACAATCCTCTAACATCCACTGAAGCTTTCTTT. Residues: CAISDNPLTSTEAFF.

This clonotype was counted ten times or more. This chain joins TRBV25-1 and TRBJ2-3; a weak D match, TRBD2 (5 bases). This CDR3 contains 13 residues. Germline V gene lookup returns CDR1 MGHDK and CDR2 SYGVNS. The V end was cut by 6 bases, the J end by 6 bases, with 13 bases between. The CDR3 nucleotides are TGTGCCAGCAGCGGACTCCGGGGTGATACGCAGTATTTT. Its translation is CASSGLRGDTQYF. Full variable domain (missing parts from reference TRBV25-1 and TRBJ2-3): EADIYQTPRYLVIGTGKKITLECSQTMGHDKMYWYQQDPGMELHLIHYSYGVNSTEKGDLSSESTVSRIRTEHFPLTLESARPSHTSQYLCASSGLRGDTQYFGPGTRLTVL.

This clonotype was recorded many times. V is TRBV7-8 and J is TRBJ2-2; TRBD2 agrees at 8 bases. The CDR3 loop spans 15 amino acids. Trimming cost V 2 bases and J 7 bases; bases outside gene matches: 6. Per germline, CDR1 SGHVS and CDR2 FQNEAQ. The CDR3, as DNA: TGTGCCAGCAGCTTATACGGGACTAGGAACGGGGAGCTGTTTTTT. Its translation is CASSLYGTRNGELFF.

There are a few counts of this clonotype. This chain joins TRBV14 and TRBJ2-3; D is unclear. In germline, CDR1 is SGHDN, CDR2 FVKESK. V gave up 3 bases and J gave up 6 bases, with 10 bases separating them. The CDR3 has 13 amino acids. The CDR3 DNA reads as TGTGCCAGCAGCCAGGACCTTCGGGATACGCAGTATTTT. It specifies CASSQDLRDTQYF.

This clonotype was observed at least ten times. The V gene is TRBV6-1, the J gene TRBJ1-5; D is undetermined. Germline lookup yields CDR1 MNHNS and CDR2 SASEGT. This CDR3 is 13 amino acids long. Trimming took off 7 bases at V and 1 base at J, with 8 bases between the two ends. CDR3 sequence (DNA): TGTGCCAGCACCGTAGACAGCAATCAGCCCCAGCATTTT. Its translation: CASTVDSNQPQHF.

The chain links TRBV4-2 to TRBJ1-2; D unresolved. Trimming pared 0 bases from V and 4 bases from J, leaving 9 bases between. From germline, CDR1 is LGHNA and CDR2 YNFKEQ. This CDR3 spans 14 amino acids. CDR3 DNA: TGTGCCAGCAGCCAAGAATTGAGGGCCTATGGCTACACCTTC. Its translation: CASSQELRAYGYTF.

The chain recombines TRBV6-1 with TRBJ1-3, with D maybe TRBD1 (6 bases). Per the germline V gene, CDR1 is MNHNS and CDR2 is SASEGT. The V end lost 6 bases, the J end lost 3 bases, and 18 bases lay between the germline ends. This CDR3 is 16 amino acids long. The CDR3: CASSSDAQGIGNTIYF. DNA for the CDR3: TGTGCCAGCAGCTCCGACGCGCAGGGGATTGGAAACACCATATATTTT.

About this clonotype itself: With a much larger clone just one base away, this may be a read error. This chain joins TRBV2 and TRBJ2-7, with TRBD2 identical over 13 bases. The CDR3 is 16 amino acids. V was clipped by 5 bases and J by 3 bases; unmatched bases: 7. Germline lookup yields CDR1 SNHLY and CDR2 FYNNEI. CDR3 DNA sequence: TGTGCCAGCAGTTCACGGACTAGCGGGAGCTTCTACGAGCAGTACTTC. It specifies CASSSRTSGSFYEQYF. The full variable domain, with the rest looked up from reference TRBV2 and TRBJ2-7, is EPEVTQTPSHQVTQMGQEVILRCVPISNHLYFYWYRQILGQKVEFLVSFYNNEISEKSEIFDDQFSVERPDGSNFTLKIRSTKLEDSAMYFCASSSRTSGSFYEQYFGPGTRLTVT.

This clonotype was seen at least ten times. The chain couples TRBV10-3 to TRBJ1-5, with D tentatively TRBD1 (6 bases). V dropped 3 bases and J dropped 7 bases, with 16 bases sitting between them. Germline lookup yields CDR1 ENHRY and CDR2 SYGVKD. The CDR3 has 15 residues. CDR3 DNA: TGTGCCATCAGTGACTATCAGGGGTTAGAGCAGCCCCAGCATTTT. Protein: CAISDYQGLEQPQHF.

This clonotype was found many times. CDR3 protein: CASRETSRFQETQYF. DNA for the CDR3: TGTGCCAGCAGGGAAACTAGCCGATTCCAAGAGACCCAGTACTTC. This chain connects TRBV6-1 to TRBJ2-5; D possibly corresponds to TRBD2 (6 bases). From germline, CDR1 is MNHNS and CDR2 SASEGT. The V gene lost 6 bases and the J gene lost 1 base, with 15 bases spanning the gap. CDR3 length: 15 residues.

This clonotype has at least ten counts. CDR3 loop: CASSPQGNEQYF. CDR3 in DNA: TGTGCCAGCAGCCCCCAGGGGAACGAGCAGTACTTC. The chain links TRBV11-2 to TRBJ2-7; weak D call: TRBD1 (6 bases). Germline V gene data show CDR1 as SGHAT and CDR2 as FQNNGV. The length of the CDR3 is 12 residues. The V gene lost 5 bases and the J gene lost 5 bases, with 10 bases spanning the gap. The full variable domain, its missing parts supplied by reference TRBV11-2 and TRBJ2-7, is EAGVAQSPRYKIIEKRQSVAFWCNPISGHATLYWYQQILGQGPKLLIQFQNNGVVDDSQLPKDRFSAERLKGVDSTLKIQPAKLEDSAVYLCASSPQGNEQYFGPGTRLTVT.

This clonotype occurred many times. The CDR3 nucleotides are TGCAGTGCTAGCCGGACGGGTAACTATGGCTACACCTTC. Encoded protein: CSASRTGNYGYTF. This chain uses TRBV20-1 with TRBJ1-2; D unclear. Germline CDR1 is DFQATT and CDR2 is SNEGSKA (reference sequence). Trimming took 3 bases from V and 1 from J, leaving 9 bases between them. CDR3 length: 13 amino acids.

There are many counts of this clonotype. The genes are TRBV27 and TRBJ2-1, with D possibly matching TRBD2 (5 bases). Germline-derived CDR1 and CDR2 are MNHEY and SMNVEV (reference sequence). CDR3 length equals 18 residues. Trimming cost V 7 bases and J 0 bases, with 22 bases left between them. CDR3 bases: TGTGCCAGCACCCAAGCCTCAGCGGTCCATACCTCCTACAATGAGCAGTTCTTC. It specifies CASTQASAVHTSYNEQFF.

This clonotype was recorded at least ten times. The V call is TRBV5-6, the J call TRBJ1-1; the match to TRBD1 covers 8 bases. CDR1 and CDR2 (germline): SGHDT, YYEEEE. The CDR3 contains 16 residues. V lost 6 bases to trimming and J lost 4 bases; unmatched junction nucleotides: 14. CDR3 coding DNA: TGTGCCAGCAACAAGGACAGGGAACGAGTCGCCACTGAAGCTTTCTTT. Translation: CASNKDRERVATEAFF. Complete variable domain (other parts from reference TRBV5-6 and TRBJ1-1): DAGVTQSPTHLIKTRGQQVTLRCSPKSGHDTVSWYQQALGQGPQFIFQYYEEEERQRGNFPDRFSGHQFPNYSSELNVNALLLGDSALYLCASNKDRERVATEAFFGQGTRLTVV.